This T cell receptor beta chain came from a study of OX40 agonist ivuxolimab in advanced cancers. As for the study in general: Therapy given before enrollment (anti-PD-1, anti-PD-L1 or anti-CTLA-4) was allowed, and 40% had some.

Produced via immunoSEQ multiplex PCR; TCRdb's table is partial and in-frame only. Among fewer than 100,000 clones listed, under 85% were seen once. The CDR3 runs 15 residues. From germline, CDR1 is MDHEN and CDR2 SYDVKM. V lost 7 bases, J lost 8 bases, and 20 bases lay in between. The sample was CD4+ or CD8+ T cells sorted from blood, taken in a trial of the OX40 agonist ivuxolimab. The chain has TRBV28 and TRBJ1-4, with D perhaps TRBD1 (6 bases). The sequence was collected from an adult with an advanced solid tumor such as melanoma, head and neck, liver or kidney cancer. In DNA, the CDR3 is TGTGCCAGCACCGATGGGGGGGCAGGTTGGGAAAAACTGTTTTTT. Residues: CASTDGGAGWEKLFF.